Listed here are 17 T cell receptor beta chains from one sample, sequenced in a study of blood T cell repertoires in COVID-19 (dated by TCRdb to 2020 to 2022). The library was obtained by the immunoSEQ multiplex PCR assay. Here the immuneACCESS table is served through TCRdb, limited to in-frame sequences with V and J called. Missing clones are a known gap in these copies; in checked studies unresolved V genes cover under half, and the rest lacks a known reason. In this sample the table shows approximately 35,000 clones, about 80% of which occur a single time. The top ten hold around a third of the sample. The sample consisted of peripheral blood. The receptors stem from a man of 80 years or more with acute or convalescent COVID-19.

The genes are TRBV3-1 (or the pseudogene TRBV3-2) and TRBJ2-7, with TRBD2 identical over 11 bases. V lost 5 bases to trimming and J lost 0 bases; unmatched junction nucleotides: 12. Germline V gene lookup returns CDR1 LGHDT and CDR2 YNNKEL (reference sequence). The CDR3 has 18 residues. CDR3 DNA sequence: TGTGCCAGCAGCATCTTTGTTACTGGGACTAGCGGCTCCTACGAGCAGTACTTC. Translating it yields CASSIFVTGTSGSYEQYF.

The CDR3 DNA is TGTGCCAGCAGCCCAGTCCCGGGACAGGGACCAACGCAAGAGACCCAGTACTTC. Translated: CASSPVPGQGPTQETQYF. This chain uses TRBV25-1 with TRBJ2-5, with 9 bases identical to TRBD1. From germline, CDR1 is MGHDK and CDR2 SYGVNS. The CDR3 runs 18 residues. J gave up 2 bases and V 6 bases, and 16 bases lay outside the gene matches. Based on the CDR3 plus reference TRBV25-1 and TRBJ2-5, the full variable domain is EADIYQTPRYLVIGTGKKITLECSQTMGHDKMYWYQQDPGMELHLIHYSYGVNSTEKGDLSSESTVSRIRTEHFPLTLESARPSHTSQYLCASSPVPGQGPTQETQYFGPGTRLLVL.

This chain connects TRBV9 to TRBJ2-1, with TRBD1 matching over 10 bases. This CDR3 is 16 amino acids long. CDR1 and CDR2 from the germline V gene are SGDLS and YYNGEE. V lost 4 bases and J lost 1; bases outside the gene matches: 5. The CDR3 sequence is CASSSTGQGSYNEQFF. Here the CDR3 DNA reads TGTGCCAGCAGCTCCACGGGACAGGGGTCCTACAATGAGCAGTTCTTC.

The chain recombines TRBV10-3 with TRBJ2-5; D unclear. The CDR3 is 12 residues long. The germline V gene encodes CDR1 ENHRY and CDR2 SYGVKD. Trimming left V 8 bases short and J 1 base short, with 8 bases between. Written as DNA, the CDR3 is TGTGCCATCGGGCAACCCCAAGAGACCCAGTACTTC. Translation gives CAIGQPQETQYF.

Only one count was recorded for this clone. This chain joins TRBV3-1 (or the pseudogene TRBV3-2) and TRBJ2-5; 10 nucleotides line up with TRBD2. The V and J ends lost 0 bases and 13 bases, in that order; junction bases with no gene match: 8. The CDR3 extends over 14 amino acids. Germline V gene sequence: CDR1 LGHDT, CDR2 YNNKEL (reference sequence). The CDR3 coding sequence is TGTGCCAGCAGCCAAGATCCTAGCGGGGGACTGGGGTACTTC. Protein: CASSQDPSGGLGYF.

The rearrangement links TRBV4-3 to TRBJ2-1; D may be TRBD2 (5 bases). The CDR3 runs 16 residues. V gave up 0 bases and J gave up 6 bases, with 15 bases separating them. CDR1 LGHNA and CDR2 YSLEER come from the germline V gene. CDR3 nucleotide sequence: TGCGCCAGCAGCCAAGATCCAGCGCTCGCGGGCAATGAGCAGTTCTTC. It is translated as CASSQDPALAGNEQFF.

The chain joins TRBV18 to TRBJ2-5; D not certain. The germline V gene encodes CDR1 KGHSH and CDR2 LQKENI. Trimming stripped 4 bases from V and 5 bases from J, with 11 bases between. The CDR3 has 13 residues. CDR3 amino acids: CASSREVSETQYF. The DNA for the CDR3 is TGTGCCAGCTCACGCGAGGTTAGCGAGACCCAGTACTTC.

The J gene is TRBJ1-1, the V gene TRBV7-2; the D is unclear. The CDR3 has 12 residues. The germline gives CDR1 SGHTA, CDR2 FQGNSA. V dropped 1 base and J dropped 9 bases, with 9 bases sitting between them. CDR3 protein: CASSLGQAKAFF. The CDR3 DNA reads TGTGCCAGCAGCTTAGGGCAGGCCAAAGCTTTCTTT. Using reference TRBV7-2 and TRBJ1-1 for the parts outside the CDR3, the full variable domain is GAGVSQSPSNKVTEKGKDVELRCDPISGHTALYWYRQSLGQGLEFLIYFQGNSAPDKSGLPSDRFSAERTGGSVSTLTIQRTQQEDSAVYLCASSLGQAKAFFGQGTRLTVV.

This clone came up once. The gene calls are TRBV5-1 and TRBJ2-3; no firm D call. The CDR3 is 13 residues long. The V and J ends lost 3 bases and 5 bases respectively, with 10 bases between them. CDR1 and CDR2 (germline): SGHRS, YFSETQ. The CDR3 loop is CASSSLTGDTQYF. In nucleotides, the CDR3 is TGCGCCAGCAGCTCCCTGACGGGAGATACGCAGTATTTT.

The table lists this clone with a few counts. This chain joins TRBV24-1 and TRBJ2-1, with 9 bases identical to TRBD1. Per germline, CDR1 KGHDR and CDR2 SFDVKD. V trimming: 1 base; J trimming: 7 bases; junction bases outside the gene matches: 7. This CDR3 has 16 amino acids. The CDR3 sequence is CATSDFYGTGQNEQFF. The CDR3, as DNA: TGTGCCACCAGTGATTTTTATGGGACAGGGCAGAATGAGCAGTTCTTC.

V usage is TRBV18 and J usage is TRBJ2-5, with 8 bases aligning to TRBD2. CDR3 length: 14 amino acids. CDR1 is KGHSH and CDR2 is LQKENI in the germline V gene. V lost 2 bases and J lost 5; bases outside the gene matches: 4. As DNA, the CDR3 is TGTGCCAGCTCACCATTCAGCGGGAGCGAGACCCAGTACTTC. Encoded protein: CASSPFSGSETQYF.

This CDR3 reads CASSTSQGFGSYNSPLHF. The CDR3 nucleotides are TGTGCCAGTAGTACATCCCAGGGATTCGGCTCCTATAATTCACCCCTCCACTTT. The chain recombines TRBV19 with TRBJ1-6, with D perhaps TRBD1 (5 bases). The germline V and J ends were trimmed by 4 bases and 0 bases, with 16 bases remaining between them. CDR1 is LNHDA, CDR2 SQIVND, per germline (reference sequence). The CDR3 totals 18 residues. Together with reference TRBV19 and TRBJ1-6, the CDR3 gives the full variable domain: DGGITQSPKYLFRKEGQNVTLSCEQNLNHDAMYWYRQDPGQGLRLIYYSQIVNDFQKGDIAEGYSVSREKKESFPLTVTSAQKNPTAFYLCASSTSQGFGSYNSPLHFGNGTRLTVT.

This sequence joins TRBV24-1 and TRBJ2-3; weak D call: TRBD2 (6 bases). There are 14 residues in the CDR3. V lost 5 bases and J 4 bases, leaving 12 bases between the germline ends. Germline V gene lookup returns CDR1 KGHDR and CDR2 SFDVKD. CDR3 nucleotide sequence: TGTGCCACCAGTGGCGGGAACGTGCCAGATACGCAGTATTTT. This translates into CATSGGNVPDTQYF.

The V call is TRBV12-3 or TRBV12-4, the J call TRBJ2-1, with D possibly matching TRBD1 (5 bases). The CDR3 loop spans 12 amino acids. The V end was cut by 3 bases, the J end by 9 bases, with 9 bases between. The CDR3 is CASSLTEGEQFF. Here the CDR3 DNA reads TGTGCCAGCAGTTTGACAGAAGGTGAGCAGTTCTTC.

This sequence joins TRBV18 and TRBJ2-5; D possibly corresponds to TRBD1 (5 bases). V dropped 2 bases and J dropped 4 bases, with 8 bases sitting between them. Looked up from germline, CDR1 is KGHSH and CDR2 is LQKENI. The CDR3 runs to 13 residues. CDR3 nucleotides: TGTGCCAGCTCACCAATCCAGGGAGAGACCCAGTACTTC. Protein sequence: CASSPIQGETQYF.

V is TRBV6-5 and J is TRBJ1-2, with TRBD1 matching over 9 bases. The V gene's germline CDR1 is MNHEY and CDR2 SVGAGI. V gave up 0 bases and J gave up 4 bases; unmatched junction bases: 3. There are 15 residues in the CDR3. This CDR3 reads CASSYSGTGFYGYTF. DNA for the CDR3: TGTGCCAGCAGTTACTCCGGGACAGGGTTCTATGGCTACACCTTC.

V and J are TRBV19 and TRBJ1-5; D is possibly TRBD1 (5 bases). This CDR3 spans 13 amino acids. Trimming shortened V by 5 bases and J by 5 bases, and 10 bases separated the two germline ends. Germline-derived CDR1 and CDR2 are LNHDA and SQIVND (reference sequence). CDR3 DNA: TGTGCCAGTAGTGGGGAGGGGTATCAGCCCCAGCATTTT. It is translated as CASSGEGYQPQHF.